These 30 T cell receptor beta chains share one sample of origin, sequenced in a study of CD8 T cells in Susac syndrome. It was with random hexamers that about 0.45 to 1 ug RNA was reverse transcribed. In TCRdb, the immunoSEQ multiplex PCR reads were re-called with MiXCR into one record per CDR3 protein. The sample records roughly 200,000 distinct CDR3 sequences, over 90% being singletons. Sequencing input: CD4+ T cells from PBMCs. The receptors shown here come from a human donor with multiple sclerosis.

This chain connects TRBV7-9 to TRBJ2-3; 11 bases match TRBD2. The V gene end was trimmed by 10 bases and the J gene end by 7 bases; junction bases not matched to a gene: 7. Looked up from germline, CDR1 is SEHNR and CDR2 is FQNEAQ (reference sequence). The CDR3 is 13 amino acids. The DNA of the CDR3 is TGTGCCACCATGACTAGCGGGGTTTATACGCAGTATTTT. Protein product: CATMTSGVYTQYF. The full variable domain, rest sourced from reference TRBV7-9 and TRBJ2-3, is DTGVSQNPRHKITKRGQNVTFRCDPISEHNRLYWYRQTLGQGPEFLTYFQNEAQLEKSRLLSDRFSAERPKGSFSTLEIQRTEQGDSAMYLCATMTSGVYTQYFGPGTRLTVL.

V usage is TRBV4-2 and J usage is TRBJ1-2; unclear D gene. Trimming pared 0 bases from V and 4 bases from J, leaving 18 bases between. CDR1 and CDR2 from the germline V gene are LGHNA and YNFKEQ. This CDR3 is built from 17 residues. Here the CDR3 reads CASSQDLHRSLLYGYTF. The CDR3 DNA is TGTGCCAGCAGCCAAGATTTACACAGAAGTCTGCTCTATGGCTACACCTTC.

V and J are TRBV9 and TRBJ2-7; perhaps TRBD2 as D (6 bases). Germline assignment: CDR1 SGDLS and CDR2 YYNGEE. The CDR3 sequence is 15 residues long. V dropped 4 bases and J dropped 0 bases, with 14 bases sitting between them. The CDR3 DNA sequence: TGTGCCAGCAGCCCCGACCTAGCGCGCTCCTACGAGCAGTACTTC. It is translated as CASSPDLARSYEQYF.

The chain joins TRBV25-1 to TRBJ1-1; D ambiguous. The germline V gene has CDR1 MGHDK and CDR2 SYGVNS. Trimming stripped 7 bases from V and 5 bases from J, with 14 bases between. The CDR3 runs 13 residues. CDR3: CASTPYGGTEAFF. CDR3 DNA sequence: TGTGCCAGCACCCCTTACGGAGGAACTGAAGCTTTCTTT.

This chain connects TRBV20-1 to TRBJ2-7, with D perhaps TRBD1 (7 bases). Trimming pared 5 bases from V and 7 bases from J, leaving 15 bases between. Germline values: CDR1 DFQATT, CDR2 SNEGSKA (reference sequence). This CDR3 has 12 amino acids. The chain's CDR3 is CSAPRTGGEQYF. The CDR3 DNA reads as TGCAGTGCTCCACGGACAGGAGGGGAGCAGTACTTC.

The V and J genes are TRBV5-8 and TRBJ1-1; D not certain. There are 12 residues in the CDR3. V lost 0 bases to trimming and J lost 6 bases, with 6 bases between them. Per germline, CDR1 SGHTS and CDR2 YDEGEE. The CDR3 sequence: CASSLVQPEAFF. The CDR3 bases are TGTGCCAGCAGCTTGGTTCAGCCTGAAGCTTTCTTT.

The chain employs TRBV6-5 and TRBJ1-3; 7 bases map to TRBD1. The CDR3 covers 14 residues. Germline lookup yields CDR1 MNHEY and CDR2 SVGAGI. V lost 10 bases, J lost 0 bases, and 6 bases stayed unmatched. The CDR3 here is CATVDRASGNTIYF. For the CDR3, the DNA is TGTGCCACCGTCGACAGGGCCTCTGGAAACACCATATATTTT.

CDR3 residues: CASIPSGTVNTGELFF. For the CDR3, the DNA is TGTGCCAGCATACCTTCCGGGACAGTGAACACCGGGGAGCTGTTTTTT. V usage is TRBV3-1 and J usage is TRBJ2-2; 7 bases match TRBD1. In germline, CDR1 is LGHDT, CDR2 YNNKEL (reference sequence). Trimming removed 7 bases from V and 1 base from J; junction bases left unmatched: 9. The CDR3 has 16 amino acids. Combining the CDR3 with reference TRBV3-1 and TRBJ2-2 gives the whole variable domain DTAVSQTPKYLVTQMGNDKSIKCEQNLGHDTMYWYKQDSKKFLKIMFSYNNKELIINETVPNRFSPKSPDKAHLNLHINSLELGDSAVYFCASIPSGTVNTGELFFGEGSRLTVL.

This chain joins TRBV19 and TRBJ2-6; unclear D gene. Trimming shortened V by 5 bases and J by 5 bases, and 10 bases separated the two germline ends. Germline V lookup: CDR1 LNHDA, CDR2 SQIVND (reference sequence). The CDR3 is 14 residues long. CDR3 nucleotide sequence: TGTGCCAGTAGTGACCTCCCGAGGGCCAACGTCCTGACTTTC. It specifies CASSDLPRANVLTF.

V and J are TRBV25-1 and TRBJ1-1; possibly TRBD1 for D (5 bases). V was shortened by 2 bases and J by 0 bases, with 7 bases between the two germline ends. Germline CDR1 MGHDK, CDR2 SYGVNS. The CDR3 extends over 14 amino acids. CDR3 nucleotides: TGTGCCAGCAGTGAAGGGACCATGAACACTGAAGCTTTCTTT. It yields the protein CASSEGTMNTEAFF.

The chain combines TRBV20-1 with TRBJ2-1, with 13 bases lining up with TRBD2. V lost 3 bases, J lost 3 bases, and 5 bases stayed unmatched. CDR1 and CDR2 from the germline V gene are DFQATT and SNEGSKA (reference sequence). This CDR3 comprises 16 residues. The CDR3 sequence: CSARELAGGNYNEQFF. CDR3 nucleotide sequence: TGCAGTGCTAGGGAACTAGCGGGGGGGAACTACAATGAGCAGTTCTTC.

V usage is TRBV5-1 and J usage is TRBJ1-1, with TRBD1 matching over 7 bases. Trimming at V came to 4 bases and at J to 5 bases, leaving 8 bases not matched to a gene. Per the germline V gene, CDR1 is SGHRS and CDR2 is YFSETQ. CDR3 size: 14 residues. The CDR3 nucleotides read TGCGCCAGCAGCGCTGGGACAGAGGGGACTGAAGCTTTCTTT. Residues: CASSAGTEGTEAFF. Full variable domain (remainder filled in from reference TRBV5-1 and TRBJ1-1): KAGVTQTPRYLIKTRGQQVTLSCSPISGHRSVSWYQQTPGQGLQFLFEYFSETQRNKGNFPGRFSGRQFSNSRSEMNVSTLELGDSALYLCASSAGTEGTEAFFGQGTRLTVV.

The chain recombines TRBV5-1 with TRBJ2-1, with a weak D call TRBD2 (5 bases). Trimming left V 1 base short and J 0 bases short, with 8 bases between. This CDR3 region has 15 residues. Germline V CDR1 and CDR2: SGHRS, YFSETQ. The CDR3 loop is CASSLTGDSYNEQFF. The CDR3 nucleotides are TGCGCCAGCAGCTTGACCGGGGACTCCTACAATGAGCAGTTCTTC.

The J gene is TRBJ1-2, the V gene TRBV28; possibly TRBD1 for D (6 bases). The CDR3 contains 14 residues. Germline CDR1 and CDR2: MDHEN and SYDVKM. The germline V and J ends were trimmed by 3 bases and 8 bases, with 16 bases remaining between them. The chain's CDR3 is CASSFPRQGRGYTF. DNA for the CDR3: TGTGCCAGCAGTTTTCCGAGGCAGGGGCGAGGCTACACCTTC.

The chain links TRBV3-1 to TRBJ2-5; tentative D call: TRBD1 (5 bases). The CDR3 is 15 residues long. The V end lost 1 base, the J end lost 10 bases, and 19 bases lay between the germline ends. The V gene's germline CDR1 is LGHDT and CDR2 YNNKEL (reference sequence). The CDR3 bases are TGTGCCAGCAGCCAAGGGATAGGCCCCATAGGGGACCAGTACTTC. It encodes CASSQGIGPIGDQYF.

This chain connects TRBV20-1 to TRBJ1-1; D is unresolved. CDR1 and CDR2 from the germline V gene are DFQATT and SNEGSKA (reference sequence). The length of the CDR3 is 15 residues. V lost 0 bases, J lost 0 bases, and 11 bases lay in between. The CDR3 protein is CSARDLPRVNTEAFF. CDR3 DNA sequence: TGCAGTGCTAGAGATCTTCCCAGAGTGAACACTGAAGCTTTCTTT.

The chain carries TRBV5-1 and TRBJ2-5; the D gene is possibly TRBD2 (5 bases). The CDR3 has 18 residues. V was cut by 4 bases and J by 0 bases, with 22 bases left in between. CDR1 is SGHRS and CDR2 is YFSETQ in the germline V gene. CDR3 DNA sequence: TGCGCCAGCAGCCTGACGGGGATGAAAACCGGGTACCAAGAGACCCAGTACTTC. This gives the protein CASSLTGMKTGYQETQYF.

This rearrangement joins TRBV7-2 to TRBJ1-2; D unresolved. The V end was cut by 1 base, the J end by 1 base, with 7 bases between. Germline CDR1 SGHTA, CDR2 FQGNSA. The CDR3 totals 14 residues. CDR3 coding DNA: TGTGCCAGCAGCTTAGTCGTGAATAACTATGGCTACACCTTC. This sequence encodes CASSLVVNNYGYTF.

J is TRBJ1-6 and V is TRBV20-1, with a possible D match to TRBD1 (6 bases). Looked up from germline, CDR1 is DFQATT and CDR2 is SNEGSKA (reference sequence). This CDR3 has 13 residues. Trimming left V 5 bases short and J 5 bases short, with 10 bases between. DNA for the CDR3: TGCAGTGCTGCGCAGGGGAATAATTCACCCCTCCACTTT. This codes for CSAAQGNNSPLHF.

The chain recombines TRBV7-9 with TRBJ2-1; 10 bases match TRBD2. The V gene's germline CDR1 is SEHNR and CDR2 FQNEAQ (reference sequence). J lost 6 bases, V lost 1 base, and 9 bases had no gene match. The CDR3 is 17 residues long. The CDR3 spells CASSLGIVAGGANEQFF. The CDR3 DNA sequence: TGTGCCAGCAGCTTAGGAATAGTAGCGGGGGGTGCCAATGAGCAGTTCTTC.

This clonotype was recorded only once. J is TRBJ2-1 and V is TRBV6-6, with 10 positions matching TRBD2. Germline V gene sequence: CDR1 MNHNY, CDR2 SVGAGI (reference sequence). This CDR3 has 14 amino acids. Germline trimming cut 6 bases from V and 9 bases from J; bases unmatched to any gene: 8. CDR3 residues: CASRRSGGAVEQFF. Written as DNA, the CDR3 is TGTGCCAGCAGAAGGAGCGGGGGGGCGGTTGAGCAGTTCTTC.

V gene TRBV12-3 or TRBV12-4 combines with J gene TRBJ1-6; the D is unclear. The germline V and J ends were trimmed by 7 bases and 3 bases, with 13 bases remaining between them. The CDR3 totals 15 residues. As DNA, the CDR3 is TGTGCCAGCACCCTGGGCCCGAGCTATAATTCACCCCTCCACTTT. Translating gives CASTLGPSYNSPLHF.

The chain is built from TRBV27 and TRBJ1-2; D is perhaps TRBD1 (5 bases). The CDR3 contains 15 residues. Germline CDR1 reads MNHEY; CDR2 reads SMNVEV (reference sequence). V was cut by 4 bases and J by 0 bases, with 12 bases left in between. Written as DNA, the CDR3 is TGTGCCAGCAGTTCCCACCGGACAACTAACTATGGCTACACCTTC. Translation gives CASSSHRTTNYGYTF.

The rearrangement uses TRBV12-3 or TRBV12-4 and TRBJ1-2, with 9 bases identical to TRBD1. The CDR3 sequence is 14 residues long. V lost 5 bases and J lost 4; bases outside the gene matches: 5. Written as DNA, the CDR3 is TGTGCCAGCAGTAGGGACAGGGCGGCCTATGGCTACACCTTC. Translated, it gives CASSRDRAAYGYTF.

This chain uses TRBV3-1 with TRBJ1-1; 7 bases fit TRBD1. Germline V gene sequence: CDR1 LGHDT, CDR2 YNNKEL (reference sequence). This CDR3 is built from 14 residues. Germline trimming cut 5 bases from V and 5 bases from J; bases unmatched to any gene: 8. This chain's CDR3 is CASSTLTGRTEAFF. The CDR3 DNA reads TGTGCCAGCAGCACCTTGACAGGGAGGACTGAAGCTTTCTTT.

The chain combines TRBV4-2 with TRBJ1-2; no reliable D call. Trimming took off 4 bases at V and 3 bases at J, with 9 bases between the two ends. Germline CDR1 reads LGHNA; CDR2 reads YNFKEQ. The CDR3 is 13 amino acids. CDR3 sequence (DNA): TGTGCCAGCAGCCGGAGTGGTTACTATGGCTACACCTTC. Amino acids: CASSRSGYYGYTF.

This rearrangement joins TRBV6-5 to TRBJ1-1, with a weak D call TRBD1 (5 bases). CDR1 is MNHEY and CDR2 is SVGAGI in the germline V gene. The CDR3 contains 12 residues. V lost 7 bases to trimming and J lost 11 bases, with 17 bases between them. The CDR3 nucleotides read TGTGCCAGCATCCCCTCGGGGGGTATTGCTTTCTTT. Translation gives CASIPSGGIAFF.

J is TRBJ1-1 and V is TRBV5-1; D not resolved. CDR1 is SGHRS and CDR2 is YFSETQ in the germline V gene. Trimming shortened V by 3 bases and J by 4 bases, and 10 bases separated the two germline ends. CDR3 length: 13 amino acids. The CDR3 sequence: CASSWVGGTEAFF. The DNA of the CDR3 is TGCGCCAGCAGCTGGGTGGGTGGCACTGAAGCTTTCTTT.

The V gene is TRBV3-1, the J gene TRBJ1-6; tentative D call: TRBD1 (6 bases). CDR1 is LGHDT and CDR2 is YNNKEL in the germline V gene (reference sequence). V was shortened by 2 bases and J by 3 bases, with 8 bases between the two germline ends. The CDR3 length is 15 residues. The CDR3 DNA is TGTGCCAGCAGCCAAACGACAGGCTATAATTCACCCCTCCACTTT. It specifies CASSQTTGYNSPLHF.

The genes are TRBV30 and TRBJ1-5; TRBD1 is a possible D gene (6 bases). From germline, CDR1 is GTSNPN and CDR2 SVGIG (reference sequence). Trimming took 0 bases from V and 4 from J, leaving 25 bases between them. This CDR3 contains 19 residues. This CDR3 is CAWSVGRTVPPVGNQPQHF. CDR3 nucleotides: TGTGCCTGGAGTGTAGGGCGGACAGTTCCCCCCGTAGGAAATCAGCCCCAGCATTTT.